What follows are 21 T cell receptor beta chains derived from one specimen sequenced in a study of blood T cell repertoires in COVID-19. Assay: immunoSEQ multiplex PCR; the TCRdb copy retains only in-frame clones and omits some. The sample holds around 150,000 clones, over 75% seen once. Sequenced sample: PBMCs or T cells enriched from blood (not recorded which). These TCRs come from a middle-aged man who had recovered from COVID-19.

A few counts support this clone. This chain connects TRBV28 to TRBJ2-7; 7 nucleotides match TRBD1. V lost 6 bases to trimming and J lost 6 bases; unmatched junction nucleotides: 8. CDR1 is MDHEN and CDR2 is SYDVKM in the germline V gene. The CDR3 covers 13 residues. The CDR3 DNA reads TGTGCCAGCAGATCAGGGCCAGGGGGCGAGCAGTACTTC. It codes for CASRSGPGGEQYF.

The V and J genes are TRBV6-5 and TRBJ2-5, with D maybe TRBD1 (6 bases). The V gene lost 10 bases and the J gene lost 1 base, with 13 bases spanning the gap. The CDR3 runs 13 residues. Germline V gene lookup returns CDR1 MNHEY and CDR2 SVGAGI. CDR3 sequence (DNA): TGTGCCACAGGAAGCAGGGGCCAAGAGACCCAGTACTTC. As protein: CATGSRGQETQYF.

J is TRBJ2-1 and V is TRBV5-1; the D gene is possibly TRBD2 (6 bases). The CDR3 runs 15 residues. The V gene's germline CDR1 is SGHRS and CDR2 YFSETQ. The ends were cut back, 2 bases at V and 4 bases at J, with 13 bases in the middle. CDR3 sequence (DNA): TGCGCCAGCAGCTTAACTAGCCGGCCGTACAATGAGCAGTTCTTC. Protein sequence: CASSLTSRPYNEQFF. Full variable domain (outside the CDR3, taken from reference TRBV5-1 and TRBJ2-1): KAGVTQTPRYLIKTRGQQVTLSCSPISGHRSVSWYQQTPGQGLQFLFEYFSETQRNKGNFPGRFSGRQFSNSRSEMNVSTLELGDSALYLCASSLTSRPYNEQFFGPGTRLTVL.

The chain links TRBV6-6 to TRBJ2-2; a possible D gene is TRBD1 (6 bases). The CDR3 spans 16 residues. Trimming took off 7 bases at V and 2 bases at J, with 17 bases between the two ends. The germline gives CDR1 MNHNY, CDR2 SVGAGI (reference sequence). CDR3 nucleotide sequence: TGTGCCAGCACCCAAGGGACAACGGGAAACACCGGGGAGCTGTTTTTT. It is translated as CASTQGTTGNTGELFF.

The chain links TRBV7-9 to TRBJ1-2; maybe TRBD1 (5 bases). The germline CDR1 and CDR2 sequences are SEHNR and FQNEAQ (reference sequence). The V end lost 4 bases, the J end lost 8 bases, and 14 bases lay between the germline ends. The CDR3 runs 13 residues. In DNA, the CDR3 is TGTGCCAGCAGCTACTGGGGGGAGGACGGCTACACCTTC. Translating it yields CASSYWGEDGYTF.

This rearrangement joins TRBV6-5 to TRBJ2-5, with TRBD2 identical over 12 bases. This CDR3 is 15 amino acids long. Per the germline V gene, CDR1 is MNHEY and CDR2 is SVGAGI. V was pared by 8 bases and J by 2 bases, with 6 bases of the junction left unmatched. The CDR3 nucleotides are TGTGCCAGCCATAGACTAGCGGGGGCTCAAGAGACCCAGTACTTC. It yields the protein CASHRLAGAQETQYF.

This sequence joins TRBV28 and TRBJ2-2; 8 bases align to TRBD2. V lost 5 bases and J lost 4; bases outside the gene matches: 6. CDR3 size: 15 residues. CDR1 MDHEN and CDR2 SYDVKM come from the germline V gene. The CDR3 loop is CASSIGGGSTGELFF. CDR3 DNA: TGTGCCAGCAGTATTGGCGGGGGGAGCACCGGGGAGCTGTTTTTT.

The chain has TRBV28 and TRBJ2-3; the match to TRBD2 covers 8 bases. CDR3 size: 17 residues. Germline V CDR1 and CDR2: MDHEN, SYDVKM. With 3 bases clipped from V and 0 bases from J, the junction kept 8 bases outside the gene matches. CDR3 sequence reads: CASSFGGGGGSTDTQYF. The CDR3 DNA reads as TGTGCCAGCAGTTTTGGCGGGGGCGGGGGGAGCACAGATACGCAGTATTTT.

This clone occurred a few times. The chain uses TRBV9 and TRBJ1-4; TRBD1 aligns across 9 bases. The length of the CDR3 is 16 residues. Germline-derived CDR1 and CDR2 are SGDLS and YYNGEE. Losses at the gene ends were 4 bases for V and 8 bases for J; bases not matched to a gene: 12. In nucleotides, the CDR3 is TGTGCCAGCAGCCCCCTACCGGGACAGGGCAACGAAAAACTGTTTTTT. Translation gives CASSPLPGQGNEKLFF.

A word on this clone: Other DNA sequences within the sample encode an identical CDR3. The V call is TRBV7-2, the J call TRBJ1-3; no firm D call. This CDR3 has 13 residues. The V and J ends lost 4 bases and 4 bases respectively, with 8 bases between them. Germline-derived CDR1 and CDR2 are SGHTA and FQGNSA. The CDR3, as DNA: TGTGCCAGCAGCTCAGGACTAGGAAACACCATATATTTT. This translates into CASSSGLGNTIYF.

The chain combines TRBV28 with TRBJ2-5; D possibly corresponds to TRBD2 (7 bases). This CDR3 has 13 residues. V was cut by 6 bases and J by 4 bases, with 12 bases left in between. Germline values: CDR1 MDHEN, CDR2 SYDVKM. The CDR3 protein is CASSWGGTETQYF. The CDR3 nucleotides are TGTGCCAGCAGCTGGGGGGGCACAGAGACCCAGTACTTC.

This clone was found a few times. V gene TRBV7-3 combines with J gene TRBJ2-7, with a tentative D call TRBD2 (6 bases). Germline V gene data show CDR1 as SGHTA and CDR2 as FQGTGA. V lost 6 bases and J lost 5, with 29 bases in between. There are 18 residues in the CDR3. The CDR3 DNA reads as TGTGCCAGCAGTCGTCCAAGGCCCGCGGCGGGGATTATGGACGAGCAGTACTTC. Translated, it gives CASSRPRPAAGIMDEQYF.

The CDR3 here is CASGGIAGANVLTF. In DNA form, the CDR3 reads TGTGCCAGCGGGGGGATTGCTGGGGCCAACGTCCTGACTTTC. The gene calls are TRBV25-1 and TRBJ2-6; perhaps TRBD2 as D (6 bases). Trimming stripped 8 bases from V and 2 bases from J, with 10 bases between. The germline V gene encodes CDR1 MGHDK and CDR2 SYGVNS. CDR3 length equals 14 residues.

In this sample, this clone turned up once. The chain couples TRBV2 to TRBJ2-5; 10 bases line up with TRBD2. CDR3 length: 14 residues. The germline V gene encodes CDR1 SNHLY and CDR2 FYNNEI. V dropped 2 bases and J dropped 5; count of bases not matched to a gene: 2. CDR3 protein: CASSEKRGGETQYF. The CDR3 DNA sequence: TGTGCCAGCAGTGAAAAGCGGGGGGGTGAGACCCAGTACTTC.

The chain links TRBV1 to TRBJ2-2; TRBD1 was called by the table and not checked on the DNA. TRBV1 is recorded as a pseudogene. CDR3 size: 19 residues. The CDR3 DNA reads as TGCACCAGCAGCCAAGAAACGGCCCCCTCACAGCCCAACACCGGGGAGCTGTTTTTT. Residues: CTSSQETAPSQPNTGELFF.

The chain joins TRBV9 to TRBJ1-1; 7 bases fit TRBD1. Germline V gene data show CDR1 as SGDLS and CDR2 as YYNGEE. The CDR3 contains 15 residues. V dropped 3 bases and J dropped 0; count of bases not matched to a gene: 5. CDR3 DNA: TGTGCCAGCAGCGCCGCCGGGACAGTGAACACTGAAGCTTTCTTT. Translation gives CASSAAGTVNTEAFF.

V and J are TRBV18 and TRBJ2-2, with D perhaps matching TRBD1 (6 bases). Trimming cost V 1 base and J 0 bases, with 9 bases left between them. This CDR3 has 16 residues. The germline gives CDR1 KGHSH, CDR2 LQKENI. The CDR3 bases are TGTGCCAGCTCACCACGGCAGGGGACGAACACCGGGGAGCTGTTTTTT. Protein product: CASSPRQGTNTGELFF.

J is TRBJ2-7 and V is TRBV6-2 or TRBV6-3; 9 nucleotides agree with TRBD1. V lost 3 bases to trimming and J lost 5 bases; unmatched junction nucleotides: 17. CDR1 and CDR2 from the germline V gene are MNHEY and SVGEGT. The CDR3 totals 18 residues. In DNA, the CDR3 is TGTGCCAGCAGTTATGTCCTTTCCGGGACAGGGAATAGTGACGAGCAGTACTTC. Residues: CASSYVLSGTGNSDEQYF.

The CDR3 protein is CASSLSSGQYSYEQYF. The CDR3 DNA is TGTGCCAGCAGTTTATCGTCGGGACAGTACTCCTACGAGCAGTACTTC. The chain employs TRBV27 and TRBJ2-7; TRBD1 agrees at 7 bases. The V segment lost 0 bases and the J segment 0 bases; nucleotides outside the gene matches: 5. Germline V lookup: CDR1 MNHEY, CDR2 SMNVEV (reference sequence). The CDR3 consists of 16 residues.

In this sample, this clone turned up once. V and J are TRBV27 and TRBJ1-2; 7 bases match TRBD1. The CDR3 spans 12 residues. V shed 7 bases and J 8 bases; nucleotides not matched to a gene: 7. Looked up from germline, CDR1 is MNHEY and CDR2 is SMNVEV (reference sequence). In nucleotides, the CDR3 is TGTGCCAGCAAATCAGGGGGTGGCGGCTACACCTTC. Its translation is CASKSGGGGYTF.

The chain joins TRBV6-4 to TRBJ2-2; D gene ambiguous. CDR1 MRHNA and CDR2 SNTAGT come from the germline V gene. The V gene lost 3 bases and the J gene lost 6 bases, with 11 bases spanning the gap. The CDR3 is 14 amino acids. Written as DNA, the CDR3 is TGTGCCAGCAGTGAATGGCGGCAGTCCGGGGAGCTGTTTTTT. Its translation is CASSEWRQSGELFF.